This is a list of T cell receptor beta chains from one sample in a study of blood T cell repertoires in COVID-19. Produced via immunoSEQ multiplex PCR; TCRdb's table is partial and in-frame only. Of roughly 330,000 clones in the sample, around 87% were seen once. Sequenced input: PBMCs or T cells enriched from blood (not recorded which). Receptors originate from a woman aged 25 to 39 who had recovered from COVID-19. The CDR3 runs from the conserved cysteine through the conserved F or W. The D gene is left open where the match is weak. The size entry is marked missing in some rows and otherwise reads once, few, many or a size class.

V gene: TRBV18; J gene: TRBJ1-4; clone size: -; D gene: -; CDR3 protein: CASSPLATGTTNEKLFF; CDR3 DNA: TGTGCCAGCTCACCACTTGCCACCGGGACAACTAATGAAAAACTGTTTTTT
V gene: TRBV6-5; J gene: TRBJ1-5; clone size: -; D gene: TRBD1; CDR3 protein: CASSYDRGGPQHF; CDR3 DNA: TGTGCCAGCAGTTATGACAGGGGTGGGCCCCAGCATTTT
V gene: TRBV7-9; J gene: TRBJ1-5; clone size: -; D gene: TRBD1; CDR3 protein: CASSPGTVPNQPQHF; CDR3 DNA: TGTGCCAGCAGCCCGGGGACAGTTCCCAATCAGCCCCAGCATTTT
V gene: TRBV5-1; J gene: TRBJ1-4; clone size: once; D gene: TRBD1; CDR3 protein: CASSLDGQGYEKLFF; CDR3 DNA: TGCGCCAGCAGCTTGGATGGACAGGGGTATGAAAAACTGTTTTTT
V gene: TRBV5-1; J gene: TRBJ2-1; clone size: -; D gene: TRBD2; CDR3 protein: CASSLPGLAGGNEQFF; CDR3 DNA: TGCGCCAGCAGCTTGCCGGGACTAGCGGGGGGTAATGAGCAGTTCTTC
V gene: TRBV7-2; J gene: TRBJ1-6; clone size: -; D gene: TRBD1; CDR3 protein: CASSFNRDSYSPLHF; CDR3 DNA: TGTGCCAGCAGCTTTAACCGGGACAGCTATTCACCCCTCCACTTT
V gene: TRBV2; J gene: TRBJ2-1; clone size: -; D gene: TRBD2; CDR3 protein: CASSFLGLAVDNEQFF; CDR3 DNA: TGTGCCAGCAGTTTCCTGGGACTAGCGGTGGACAATGAGCAGTTCTTC
V gene: TRBV9; J gene: TRBJ1-1; clone size: -; D gene: -; CDR3 protein: CASSVATQGRTEAFF; CDR3 DNA: TGTGCCAGCAGCGTAGCTACACAGGGTAGGACTGAAGCTTTCTTT
V gene: TRBV4-1; J gene: TRBJ2-7; clone size: -; D gene: -; CDR3 protein: CASSLRDTSYEQYF; CDR3 DNA: TGCGCCAGCAGCTTGAGGGATACCAGCTACGAGCAGTACTTC
V gene: TRBV2; J gene: TRBJ2-3; clone size: -; D gene: TRBD2; CDR3 protein: CASRRLAVPADTQYF; CDR3 DNA: TGTGCCAGCCGGCGACTAGCGGTGCCAGCAGATACGCAGTATTTT
V gene: TRBV2; J gene: TRBJ2-7; clone size: -; D gene: -; CDR3 protein: CASMRDTNYEQYF; CDR3 DNA: TGTGCCAGCATGAGGGACACTAACTACGAGCAGTACTTC
V gene: TRBV7-9; J gene: TRBJ1-5; clone size: -; D gene: TRBD1; CDR3 protein: CASSPGQPNQPQHF; CDR3 DNA: TGTGCCAGCAGCCCGGGACAGCCCAATCAGCCCCAGCATTTT
V gene: TRBV2; J gene: TRBJ2-7; clone size: -; D gene: TRBD1; CDR3 protein: CASSERDSNEQYF; CDR3 DNA: TGTGCCAGCAGTGAACGGGACAGCAACGAGCAGTACTTC
V gene: TRBV2; J gene: TRBJ2-3; clone size: -; D gene: TRBD1; CDR3 protein: CATRDRGPDTQYF; CDR3 DNA: TGTGCCACCCGGGACAGGGGTCCAGATACGCAGTATTTT
V gene: TRBV12-3/TRBV12-4; J gene: TRBJ2-7; clone size: -; D gene: -; CDR3 protein: CASSLYVIEQYF; CDR3 DNA: TGTGCCAGCAGTTTATATGTAATCGAGCAGTACTTC
V gene: TRBV5-1; J gene: TRBJ2-7; clone size: -; D gene: -; CDR3 protein: CASSEQGTPNEQYF; CDR3 DNA: TGCGCCAGCAGCGAACAGGGTACCCCCAACGAGCAGTACTTC
V gene: TRBV7-3; J gene: TRBJ2-3; clone size: -; D gene: -; CDR3 protein: CASSSTRTDTQYF; CDR3 DNA: TGTGCCAGCAGCTCCACTAGGACAGATACGCAGTATTTT
V gene: TRBV27; J gene: TRBJ2-7; clone size: -; D gene: -; CDR3 protein: CASSSLGGLYEQYF; CDR3 DNA: TGTGCCAGCAGTTCGTTGGGGGGGCTCTACGAGCAGTACTTC
V gene: TRBV7-2; J gene: TRBJ1-2; clone size: -; D gene: TRBD1; CDR3 protein: CASSLAQTGVGYGYTF; CDR3 DNA: TGTGCCAGCAGCTTAGCTCAGACAGGGGTCGGCTATGGCTACACCTTC
V gene: TRBV20-1; J gene: TRBJ1-2; clone size: -; D gene: -; CDR3 protein: CSASEGGVGYTF; CDR3 DNA: TGCAGTGCTAGTGAAGGGGGAGTTGGCTACACCTTC
V gene: TRBV5-1; J gene: TRBJ1-1; clone size: -; D gene: TRBD1; CDR3 protein: CASTGTGGTEAFF; CDR3 DNA: TGCGCCAGCACCGGGACAGGGGGCACTGAAGCTTTCTTT
V gene: TRBV25-1; J gene: TRBJ1-6; clone size: -; D gene: -; CDR3 protein: CASSEYGEGNSPLHF; CDR3 DNA: TGTGCCAGCAGTGAATATGGGGAGGGTAATTCACCCCTCCACTTT
V gene: TRBV29-1; J gene: TRBJ1-2; clone size: -; D gene: -; CDR3 protein: CSVFGGYGYTF; CDR3 DNA: TGCAGCGTTTTCGGGGGCTATGGCTACACCTTC
V gene: TRBV5-1; J gene: TRBJ2-5; clone size: -; D gene: TRBD2; CDR3 protein: CASSLGLAGVLQETQYF; CDR3 DNA: TGCGCCAGCAGCCTGGGACTAGCGGGGGTATTACAAGAGACCCAGTACTTC
V gene: TRBV5-4; J gene: TRBJ2-5; clone size: once; D gene: TRBD2; CDR3 protein: CASSRNQGGRGETQYF; CDR3 DNA: TGTGCCAGCAGTCGCAATCAGGGAGGGCGAGGAGAGACCCAGTACTTC
V gene: TRBV3-1/TRBV3-2; J gene: TRBJ1-2; clone size: -; D gene: -; CDR3 protein: CASSQTGQYGYTF; CDR3 DNA: TGTGCCAGCAGCCAAACGGGACAATATGGCTACACCTTC
V gene: TRBV7-9; J gene: TRBJ1-1; clone size: -; D gene: -; CDR3 protein: CASSLVDFGGDEAFF; CDR3 DNA: TGTGCCAGCAGCTTAGTTGACTTCGGGGGAGATGAAGCTTTCTTT
V gene: TRBV9; J gene: TRBJ2-7; clone size: -; D gene: TRBD1; CDR3 protein: CASSGGQGSYEQYF; CDR3 DNA: TGTGCCAGCAGCGGTGGACAGGGCTCCTACGAGCAGTACTTC
V gene: TRBV6-2/TRBV6-3; J gene: TRBJ1-2; clone size: -; D gene: -; CDR3 protein: CASSLDKNYGYTF; CDR3 DNA: TGTGCCAGCAGTCTGGACAAAAACTATGGCTACACCTTC